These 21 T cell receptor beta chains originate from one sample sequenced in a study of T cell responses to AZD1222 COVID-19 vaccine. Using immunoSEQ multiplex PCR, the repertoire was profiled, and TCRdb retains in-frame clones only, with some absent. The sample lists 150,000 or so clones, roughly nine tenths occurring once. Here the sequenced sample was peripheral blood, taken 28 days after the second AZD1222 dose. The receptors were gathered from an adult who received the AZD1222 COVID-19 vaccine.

CDR3 region: CASSFGVFGEQYF. In nucleotides, the CDR3 is TGTGCCAGCAGTTTCGGGGTATTCGGCGAGCAGTACTTC. V usage is TRBV12-3 or TRBV12-4 and J usage is TRBJ2-7, with D perhaps TRBD2 (5 bases). This CDR3 has 13 residues. V was cut by 3 bases and J by 6 bases, with 12 bases left in between.

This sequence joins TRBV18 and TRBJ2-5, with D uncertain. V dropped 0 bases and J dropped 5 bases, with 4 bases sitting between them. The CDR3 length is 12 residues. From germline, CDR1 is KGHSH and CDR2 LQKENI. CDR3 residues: CASSPPLETQYF. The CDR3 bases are TGTGCCAGCTCACCACCACTGGAGACCCAGTACTTC.

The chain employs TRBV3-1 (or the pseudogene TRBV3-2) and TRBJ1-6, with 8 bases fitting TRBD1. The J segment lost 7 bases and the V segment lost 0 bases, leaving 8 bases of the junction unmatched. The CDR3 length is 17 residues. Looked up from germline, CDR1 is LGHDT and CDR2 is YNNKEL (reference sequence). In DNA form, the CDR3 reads TGTGCCAGCAGCCAAGATTTCGGGACAGGTGGAAATTCACCCCTCCACTTT. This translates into CASSQDFGTGGNSPLHF.

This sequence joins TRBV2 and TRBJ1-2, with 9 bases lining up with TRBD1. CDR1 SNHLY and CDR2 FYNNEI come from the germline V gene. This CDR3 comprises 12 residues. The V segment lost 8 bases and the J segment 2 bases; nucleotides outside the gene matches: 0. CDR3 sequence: CASGQGNYGYTF. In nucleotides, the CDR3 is TGTGCCAGCGGACAGGGGAACTATGGCTACACCTTC. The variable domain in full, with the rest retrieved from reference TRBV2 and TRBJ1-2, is EPEVTQTPSHQVTQMGQEVILRCVPISNHLYFYWYRQILGQKVEFLVSFYNNEISEKSEIFDDQFSVERPDGSNFTLKIRSTKLEDSAMYFCASGQGNYGYTFGSGTRLTVV.

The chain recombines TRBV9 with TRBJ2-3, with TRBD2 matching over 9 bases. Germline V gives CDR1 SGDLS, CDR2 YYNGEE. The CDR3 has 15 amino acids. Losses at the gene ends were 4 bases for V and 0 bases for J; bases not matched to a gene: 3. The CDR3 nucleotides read TGTGCCAGCAGCATTCTAGCGGGGAGCACAGATACGCAGTATTTT. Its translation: CASSILAGSTDTQYF.

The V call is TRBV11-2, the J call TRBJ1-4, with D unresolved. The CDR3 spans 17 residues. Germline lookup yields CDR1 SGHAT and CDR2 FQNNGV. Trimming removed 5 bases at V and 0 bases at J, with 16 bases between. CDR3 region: CASSTGGSSATNEKLFF. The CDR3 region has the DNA TGTGCCAGCAGCACCGGAGGGAGTTCGGCAACTAATGAAAAACTGTTTTTT. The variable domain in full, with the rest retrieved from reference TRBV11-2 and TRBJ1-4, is EAGVAQSPRYKIIEKRQSVAFWCNPISGHATLYWYQQILGQGPKLLIQFQNNGVVDDSQLPKDRFSAERLKGVDSTLKIQPAKLEDSAVYLCASSTGGSSATNEKLFFGSGTQLSVL.

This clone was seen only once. Here the CDR3 reads CASSPGQGIPSGANVLTF. The CDR3 coding sequence is TGCGCCAGCAGCCCGGGACAGGGGATTCCCTCTGGGGCCAACGTCCTGACTTTC. The rearrangement uses TRBV4-1 and TRBJ2-6, with 10 bases fitting TRBD1. CDR1 and CDR2 from the germline V gene are MGHRA and YSYEKL. The CDR3 is made up of 18 amino acids. Trimming removed 4 bases from V and 0 bases from J; junction bases left unmatched: 6.

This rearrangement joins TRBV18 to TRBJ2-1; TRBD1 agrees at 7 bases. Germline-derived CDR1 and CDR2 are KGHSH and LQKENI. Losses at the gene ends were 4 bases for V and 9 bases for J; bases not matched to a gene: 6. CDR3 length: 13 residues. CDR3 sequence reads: CASSRTGDPEQFF. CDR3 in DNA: TGTGCCAGCTCACGAACAGGGGATCCTGAGCAGTTCTTC.

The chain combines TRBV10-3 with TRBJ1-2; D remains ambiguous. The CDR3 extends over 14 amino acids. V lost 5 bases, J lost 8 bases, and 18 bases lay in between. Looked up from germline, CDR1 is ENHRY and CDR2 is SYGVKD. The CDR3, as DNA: TGTGCCATCAGTCGATTAGACACGAGCGACGGCTACACCTTC. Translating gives CAISRLDTSDGYTF.

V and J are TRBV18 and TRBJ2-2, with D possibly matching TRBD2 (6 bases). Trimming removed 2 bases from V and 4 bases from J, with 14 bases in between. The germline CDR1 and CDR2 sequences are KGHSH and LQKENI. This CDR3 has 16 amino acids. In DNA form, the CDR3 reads TGTGCCAGCTCACCATCCCAGGCGGGGACCACCGGGGAGCTGTTTTTT. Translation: CASSPSQAGTTGELFF.

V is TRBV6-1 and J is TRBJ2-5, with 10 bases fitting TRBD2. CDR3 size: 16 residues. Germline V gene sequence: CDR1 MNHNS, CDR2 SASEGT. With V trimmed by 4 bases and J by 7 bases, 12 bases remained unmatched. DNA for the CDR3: TGTGCCAGCAGTGCTAAGCGGACTAGCGGAATCGGGACCCAGTACTTC. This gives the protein CASSAKRTSGIGTQYF.

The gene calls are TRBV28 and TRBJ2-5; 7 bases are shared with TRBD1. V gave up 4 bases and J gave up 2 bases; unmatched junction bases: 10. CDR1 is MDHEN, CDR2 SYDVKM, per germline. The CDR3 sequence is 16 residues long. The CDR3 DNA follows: TGTGCCAGCAGTTCCCCCGGGACAGCTAAGCAAGAGACCCAGTACTTC. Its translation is CASSSPGTAKQETQYF.

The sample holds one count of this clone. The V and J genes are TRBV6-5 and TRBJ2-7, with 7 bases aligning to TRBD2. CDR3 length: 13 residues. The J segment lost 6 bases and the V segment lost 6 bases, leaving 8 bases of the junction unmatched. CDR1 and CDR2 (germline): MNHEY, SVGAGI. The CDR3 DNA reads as TGTGCCAGCAGGAGGGAGGGGTTTCGCGAGCAGTACTTC. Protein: CASRREGFREQYF.

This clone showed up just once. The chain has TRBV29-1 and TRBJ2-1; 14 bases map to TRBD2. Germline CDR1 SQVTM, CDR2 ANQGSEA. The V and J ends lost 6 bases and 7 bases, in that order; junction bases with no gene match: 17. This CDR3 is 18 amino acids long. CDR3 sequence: CSVGPGTSGRLVRNEQFF. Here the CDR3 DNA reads TGCAGCGTCGGTCCCGGGACTAGCGGGAGACTAGTACGTAATGAGCAGTTCTTC.

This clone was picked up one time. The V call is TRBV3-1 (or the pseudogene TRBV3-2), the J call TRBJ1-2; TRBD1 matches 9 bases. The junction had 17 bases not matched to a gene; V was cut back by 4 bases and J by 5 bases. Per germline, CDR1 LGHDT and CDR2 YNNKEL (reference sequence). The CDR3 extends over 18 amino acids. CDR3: CASSRKFVGLTGGYGYTF. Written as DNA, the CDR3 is TGTGCCAGCAGCCGCAAATTCGTAGGCTTGACAGGGGGATATGGCTACACCTTC.

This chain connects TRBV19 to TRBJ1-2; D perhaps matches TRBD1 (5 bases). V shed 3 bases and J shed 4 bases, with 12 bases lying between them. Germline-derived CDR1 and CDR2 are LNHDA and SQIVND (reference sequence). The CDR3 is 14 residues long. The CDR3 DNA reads TGTGCCAGTAGTATGCGGGGCAGGGCCTATGGCTACACCTTC. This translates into CASSMRGRAYGYTF.

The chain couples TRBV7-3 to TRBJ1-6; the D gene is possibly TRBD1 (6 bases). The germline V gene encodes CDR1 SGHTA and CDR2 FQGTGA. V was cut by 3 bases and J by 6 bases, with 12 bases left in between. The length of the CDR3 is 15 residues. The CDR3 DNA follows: TGTGCCAGCAGCTTGTCAGGGGCCCTTAATTCACCCCTCCACTTT. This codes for CASSLSGALNSPLHF.

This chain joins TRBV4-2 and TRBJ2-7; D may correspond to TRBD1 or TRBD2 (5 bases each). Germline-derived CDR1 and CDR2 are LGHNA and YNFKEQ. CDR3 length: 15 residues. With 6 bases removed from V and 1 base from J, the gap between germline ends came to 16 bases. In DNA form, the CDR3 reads TGTGCCAGCAGTCCAAGAGGGGCAGCATCCTACGAGCAGTACTTC. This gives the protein CASSPRGAASYEQYF.

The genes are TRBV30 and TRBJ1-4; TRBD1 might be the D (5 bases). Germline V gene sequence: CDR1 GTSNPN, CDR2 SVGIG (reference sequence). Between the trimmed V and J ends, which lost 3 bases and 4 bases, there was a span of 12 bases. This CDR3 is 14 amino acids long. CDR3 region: CAWSGGGNNEKLFF. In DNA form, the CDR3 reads TGTGCCTGGAGCGGGGGGGGAAATAATGAAAAACTGTTTTTT.

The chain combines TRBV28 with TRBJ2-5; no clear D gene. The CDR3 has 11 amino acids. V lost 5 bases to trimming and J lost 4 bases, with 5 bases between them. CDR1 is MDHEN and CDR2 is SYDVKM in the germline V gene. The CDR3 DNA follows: TGTGCCAGCAGTCATCGAGAGACCCAGTACTTC. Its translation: CASSHRETQYF.

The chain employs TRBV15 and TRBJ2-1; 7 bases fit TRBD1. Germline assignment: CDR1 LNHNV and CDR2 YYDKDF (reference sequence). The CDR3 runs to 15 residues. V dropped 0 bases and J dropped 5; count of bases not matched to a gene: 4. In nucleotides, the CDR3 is TGTGCCACCAGCAGAGACCGGGACAGCCACAATGAGCAGTTCTTC. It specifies CATSRDRDSHNEQFF. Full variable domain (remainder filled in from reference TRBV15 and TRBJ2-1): DAMVIQNPRYQVTQFGKPVTLSCSQTLNHNVMYWYQQKSSQAPKLLFHYYDKDFNNEADTPDNFQSRRPNTSFCFLDIRSPGLGDTAMYLCATSRDRDSHNEQFFGPGTRLTVL.